A selection of T cell receptor beta chains follows, all from one sample in a study of Ad26.COV2.S vaccination and SARS-CoV-2 variants. Profiling relied on immunoSEQ multiplex PCR, and the TCRdb table lists in-frame clones only, not all of them. The sample consists of 300,000 to 450,000 clones, about 85% of them appearing once. The sample here was peripheral blood, taken in a trial of Ad26.COV2.S vaccine versus placebo. The receptors originated from a person aged 18-65 years who received the Ad26.COV2.S COVID-19 vaccine or a placebo. CDR3s include the opening cysteine and the closing phenylalanine or tryptophan. The D gene is left open where the match is weak. Not every row has a clone size; where given, it reads once, few, many or a size class.

TRBV7-8,TRBJ2-3,-,TRBD1,TGTGCCAGCAGCTCCTTACAGGGACAGGGGAGAGGAGCGCAGTATTTT,CASSSLQGQGRGAQYF
TRBV4-3,TRBJ2-5,-,TRBD2,TGCGCCAGCAGCCAAGATCTTTGGACTAGCGGTTATGAGACCCAGTACTTC,CASSQDLWTSGYETQYF
TRBV10-1,TRBJ2-7,-,-,TGCGCCAGCAGTGGGACAGCAGGCTCCTACGAGCAGTACTTC,CASSGTAGSYEQYF
TRBV12-5,TRBJ2-5,-,-,TGTGCTAGTGGTTTGGTAGGGCCTGGGGGCAGAGGGACCCAGTACTTC,CASGLVGPGGRGTQYF
TRBV9,TRBJ2-7,-,-,TGTGCCAGCAGCGCCGGGAACCTCGGCGAGCAGTACTTC,CASSAGNLGEQYF
TRBV6-4,TRBJ2-3,-,TRBD1,TGTGCCAGCAGTCGGACAGGTAGCACAGATACGCAGTATTTT,CASSRTGSTDTQYF
TRBV6-5,TRBJ2-7,few,-,TGTGCCAGCAGTTACTCGAGCAGGGACGAGCAGTACTTC,CASSYSSRDEQYF
TRBV9,TRBJ2-7,-,TRBD2,TGTGCCAGCAGCGTAGTTCCTAGCGGGGGCGAGCAGTACTTC,CASSVVPSGGEQYF
TRBV12-5,TRBJ2-4,-,-,TGTGCTAGTGGCCAAGTAAACATTCAGTACTTC,CASGQVNIQYF
TRBV9,TRBJ2-5,-,-,TGTGCCAGCAGCCGATCGAGCGGCTCCCAAGAGACCCAGTACTTC,CASSRSSGSQETQYF
TRBV28,TRBJ2-1,-,-,TGTGCCAGCGGATCAACCGGGGGATACAATGAGCAGTTCTTC,CASGSTGGYNEQFF
TRBV6-4,TRBJ1-6,-,-,TGTGCCAGCAGTGCACAGGCAGGTTCACCCCTCCACTTT,CASSAQAGSPLHF
TRBV27,TRBJ2-7,-,TRBD2,TGTGCCAGCAGTCCAGGGACTAGCGGGTTATACGAGCAGTACTTC,CASSPGTSGLYEQYF
TRBV16,TRBJ2-5,-,-,TGTGCCAGCAGCCCCCTCCCGCAGGAACAAGAGACCCAGTACTTC,CASSPLPQEQETQYF
TRBV28,TRBJ1-4,-,-,TGTGCCAGCGGGAACCTACTCAATGAAAAACTGTTTTTT,CASGNLLNEKLFF
TRBV18,TRBJ2-3,-,TRBD1,TGTGCCAGCTCACAAGGGACAGAGACAGATACGCAGTATTTT,CASSQGTETDTQYF
TRBV5-1,TRBJ2-3,-,-,TGCGCCAGCAGCTTGGATAGACGCACAGATACGCAGTATTTT,CASSLDRRTDTQYF
TRBV18,TRBJ1-4,once,-,TGTGCCAGCTCACCGGAGGAAAAACTGTTTTTT,CASSPEEKLFF
TRBV19,TRBJ2-6,-,-,TGTGCCAGTAGGAAAGGGGGTGACCCACCTTTCGTAGTTCCACCTGGGGCCAACGTCCTGACTTTC,CASRKGGDPPFVVPPGANVLTF
TRBV25-1,TRBJ2-4,-,-,TGTGCCAGCAGTGAATATATTAGGGCAAAAAACATTCAGTACTTC,CASSEYIRAKNIQYF
TRBV9,TRBJ2-7,-,-,TGTGCCAGCAGCACACAAGGGGGGGCCATCTACGAGCAGTACTTC,CASSTQGGAIYEQYF
TRBV7-2,TRBJ1-2,-,-,TGTGCCAGCAGCACAAGACAGAGCCCTCAAGGCTACACCTTC,CASSTRQSPQGYTF
TRBV27,TRBJ2-7,-,-,TGTGCCAGCAGCCGAAACCGAGGGGCAGGGAGCTCCTACGAGCAGTACTTC,CASSRNRGAGSSYEQYF
TRBV6-4,TRBJ2-6,medium-sized,-,TGTGCCAGCAGTGACGTCTCTGGGGCCAACGTCCTGACTTTC,CASSDVSGANVLTF
TRBV7-2,TRBJ2-5,-,-,TGTGCCAGCAGCTTTCGGGGAGTCCAAGAGACCCAGTACTTC,CASSFRGVQETQYF
TRBV4-3,TRBJ1-2,-,-,TGCGCCAGCAGCCAAGTGCCAGACGCTAACTATGGCTACACCTTC,CASSQVPDANYGYTF
TRBV7-6,TRBJ1-3,-,-,TGTGCCAGCAGCTCCGCTGACTCTGGAAACACCATATATTTT,CASSSADSGNTIYF
TRBV5-8,TRBJ1-4,-,-,TGTGCCAGCAGCTGGCCGCGACAGAGCTTAAATGAAAAACTGTTTTTT,CASSWPRQSLNEKLFF
TRBV29-1,TRBJ2-1,few,-,TGCAGCGTGTCCCCCTGGGGTGTCAATGAGCAGTTCTTC,CSVSPWGVNEQFF
TRBV27,TRBJ2-7,-,TRBD1,TGTGCCAGCACCCCGACAGGGAGAAGCTCCTACGAGCAGTACTTC,CASTPTGRSSYEQYF
TRBV12-5,TRBJ2-3,few,-,TGTGCTAGTGGTTTGGCAGCCCGAGCGTCCACAGATACGCAGTATTTT,CASGLAARASTDTQYF
TRBV7-9,TRBJ2-5,-,TRBD2,TGTGCCAGCAGCCCCGGAGGCCTAGCGGGGGAGACCCAGTACTTC,CASSPGGLAGETQYF
TRBV11-2,TRBJ2-5,-,-,TGTGCCAGCAGCCCGCTGGACAGCCAAGAGACCCAGTACTTC,CASSPLDSQETQYF
TRBV30,TRBJ2-7,-,-,TGTGCCTGGAGTGTAACAGGGAGGCCCTACGAGCAGTACTTC,CAWSVTGRPYEQYF
TRBV3-1/TRBV3-2,TRBJ2-7,-,-,TGTGCCAGCAGCCAAGTCTCCCTCGAGCAGTACTTC,CASSQVSLEQYF
TRBV28,TRBJ1-2,-,-,TGTGCCAGCAGTTTACAGGGATTGGATGGCTACACCTTC,CASSLQGLDGYTF
TRBV28,TRBJ2-7,-,-,TGTGCCAGCAGCCTCACGGGCGAGCAGTACTTC,CASSLTGEQYF
TRBV5-6,TRBJ2-3,-,-,TGTGCCAGCAGCTCGGGGGATATAGGGGATACGCAGTATTTT,CASSSGDIGDTQYF
TRBV24-1,TRBJ1-4,few,TRBD1,TGTGCCACCAGTGCGGGACAGCCGGATGAAAAACTGTTTTTT,CATSAGQPDEKLFF
TRBV28,TRBJ1-4,few,-,TGTGCCAGCAGTTTATTATCAAGGGGGAAAACTAATGAAAAACTGTTTTTT,CASSLLSRGKTNEKLFF